Below are 22 T cell receptor beta chains sequenced from a single sample in a study of Graves' ophthalmopathy and Graves' hyperthyroidism. Amplification targeted the TCR beta CDR3 regions, with RNA transcripts as the source material. RT-PCR in the first round used HTBI primers; a second-round multiplex PCR followed. TCRdb re-called the multiplex PCR reads with MiXCR, one entry per CDR3 protein. Of about 620,000 distinct CDR3 sequences in the sample, 22% were seen once. The sample was peripheral blood. The receptors stem from a woman aged 18-30 years with stable Graves' hyperthyroidism. Some clones in this sample may be carry-over from other donors' samples.

The chain joins TRBV6-2 or TRBV6-3 to TRBJ2-4, with no clear D. V was shortened by 8 bases and J by 0 bases, with 2 bases between the two germline ends. The CDR3 extends over 11 amino acids. Germline V gene sequence: CDR1 MNHEY, CDR2 SVGEGT. This chain's CDR3 is CASVAKNIQYF. In nucleotides, the CDR3 is TGTGCCAGCGTAGCCAAAAACATTCAGTACTTC.

This clonotype was seen many times. At one end, the junction sequence differs from germline, possibly due to a read error. The chain combines TRBV7-2 with TRBJ2-2; D unresolved. CDR1 and CDR2 (germline): SGHTA, FQGNSA. This CDR3 region has 15 residues. CDR3 nucleotide sequence: TGTGCCAGCAGCTTACAGCCCCTGAACACCGAGGAGCTGTTTTTT. Its protein product is CASSLQPLNTEELFF.

This clonotype was seen many times. The chain carries TRBV7-8 and TRBJ1-2, with a weak D call TRBD1 (6 bases). V lost 2 bases and J 2 bases, leaving 18 bases between the germline ends. CDR3 length: 17 residues. The germline V gene encodes CDR1 SGHVS and CDR2 FQNEAQ. The CDR3 nucleotides are TGTGCCAGCAGCTTACGGCGAAGGGGGGAAGGGAACTATGGCTACACCTTC. Its translation: CASSLRRRGEGNYGYTF.

This clonotype was detected a few times. This chain uses TRBV14 with TRBJ1-1, with TRBD1 as a possible D gene (5 bases). The germline V gene has CDR1 SGHDN and CDR2 FVKESK. Trimming stripped 3 bases from V and 5 bases from J, with 10 bases between. CDR3 length equals 13 residues. CDR3 loop: CASSHRVETEAFF. The CDR3 DNA reads as TGTGCCAGCAGCCACAGGGTTGAAACTGAAGCTTTCTTT.

This clonotype was counted a few times. A much larger clone is a single base away; this may be a read error. The rearrangement links TRBV6-1 to TRBJ1-1; D is ambiguous. The germline CDR1 and CDR2 sequences are MNHNS and SASEGT. The CDR3 covers 12 residues. The CDR3 DNA sequence: TGTGCCATAAAAAGTAGGTCGACTGAAGCTTGCTTT. This encodes CAIKSRSTEACF.

This clonotype was seen ten or more times. The V gene is TRBV6-5, the J gene TRBJ1-1; possibly TRBD1 for D (5 bases). V lost 2 bases to trimming and J lost 7 bases, with 14 bases between them. The germline V gene encodes CDR1 MNHEY and CDR2 SVGAGI. This CDR3 has 14 residues. The CDR3 loop is CASSYLGEAGEAFF. The CDR3 DNA is TGTGCCAGCAGTTACCTGGGGGAGGCGGGTGAAGCTTTCTTT.

There are many counts of this clonotype. V usage is TRBV2 and J usage is TRBJ1-2, with 7 bases identical to TRBD1. The CDR3 length is 13 residues. The V and J ends lost 5 bases and 5 bases, in that order; junction bases with no gene match: 5. CDR1 is SNHLY and CDR2 is FYNNEI in the germline V gene. The CDR3 reads CASSPGGLYGYTF. CDR3 sequence (DNA): TGTGCCAGCAGTCCAGGGGGTTTGTATGGCTACACCTTC.

This clonotype was detected many times. The chain has TRBV12-3 or TRBV12-4 and TRBJ2-5; D is possibly TRBD2 (6 bases). This CDR3 is built from 15 residues. Trimming stripped 5 bases from V and 1 base from J, with 14 bases between. CDR3 bases: TGTGCCAGCAGTCAACAGACCGGGGGCCAAGAGACCCAGTACTTC. This codes for CASSQQTGGQETQYF.

This clonotype occurred many times. The chain couples TRBV7-8 to TRBJ1-2, with 8 nucleotides matching TRBD1. Trimming took 5 bases from V and 3 from J; bases not matched to a gene: 8. This CDR3 is 15 amino acids long. From germline, CDR1 is SGHVS and CDR2 FQNEAQ. The CDR3 nucleotides are TGTGCCAGCAGCCAAGGGGCAGGGGGCTACTATGGCTACACCTTC. Translated: CASSQGAGGYYGYTF.

This clonotype was found many times. This CDR3 reads CSAVRESGNQPQHF. The CDR3 DNA sequence: TGCAGTGCCGTTAGGGAGTCGGGTAATCAGCCCCAGCATTTT. V usage is TRBV20-1 and J usage is TRBJ1-5; D is ambiguous. The CDR3 has 14 amino acids. The V gene lost 6 bases and the J gene lost 4 bases, with 16 bases spanning the gap. Germline loops: CDR1 DFQATT, CDR2 SNEGSKA (reference sequence).

This clonotype was seen at least ten times. The chain uses TRBV11-1 and TRBJ1-2; TRBD1 matches 8 bases. Per the germline V gene, CDR1 is SGHAT and CDR2 is FQDESV (reference sequence). The CDR3 runs to 17 residues. After removal of 3 bases from V and 0 bases from J, the junction contained 9 bases not matched to a gene. CDR3: CASSFDFGDRTNYGYTF. CDR3 bases: TGTGCCAGCAGCTTTGATTTTGGGGACAGGACTAACTATGGCTACACCTTC.

Many counts were recorded for this clonotype. The rearrangement links TRBV6-5 to TRBJ1-1; D not resolved. Germline assignment: CDR1 MNHEY and CDR2 SVGAGI. Trimming cost V 0 bases and J 7 bases, with 12 bases left between them. CDR3 length equals 14 residues. The CDR3 DNA follows: TGTGCCAGCAGTTACTCGAGCAGTGAATTTGAAGCTTTCTTT. It is translated as CASSYSSSEFEAFF.

In this sample, this clonotype turned up many times. The chain is built from TRBV7-2 and TRBJ1-2; 11 nucleotides align to TRBD1. Germline CDR1 SGHTA, CDR2 FQGNSA. V was clipped by 5 bases and J by 2 bases; unmatched bases: 7. The CDR3 has 16 amino acids. CDR3 residues: CASSTRTGGENYGYTF. The CDR3 DNA reads as TGTGCCAGCAGCACTAGGACAGGGGGCGAGAACTATGGCTACACCTTC.

Many counts were recorded for this clonotype. V is TRBV14 and J is TRBJ1-6; D uncertain. Germline-derived CDR1 and CDR2 are SGHDN and FVKESK. Trimming stripped 4 bases from V and 0 bases from J, with 10 bases between. The CDR3 runs to 16 residues. The CDR3 DNA is TGTGCCAGCAGCCGAGGACGCAGCTCCTATAATTCACCCCTCCACTTT. Protein product: CASSRGRSSYNSPLHF.

This clonotype was counted only a few times. V and J are TRBV6-2 or TRBV6-3 and TRBJ1-6; D call uncertain. CDR1 and CDR2 (germline): MNHEY, SVGEGT. Between the trimmed V and J ends, which lost 2 bases and 9 bases, there was a span of 17 bases. The CDR3 sequence is 16 residues long. The DNA for the CDR3 is TGTGCCAGCAGTTACCACAAAATTTCGGTCGGTTCACCCCTCCACTTT. It translates to CASSYHKISVGSPLHF.

This clonotype was recorded at least ten times. As DNA, the CDR3 is TGTGCCAGCAGCGGGCTTTGGGGGGGTGAGACCCAGTACTTC. Protein product: CASSGLWGGETQYF. V gene TRBV6-5 combines with J gene TRBJ2-5; 7 bases agree with TRBD2. CDR3 length: 14 residues. Germline V gene sequence: CDR1 MNHEY, CDR2 SVGAGI. V dropped 6 bases and J dropped 5; count of bases not matched to a gene: 9.

This clonotype was recorded many times. The V call is TRBV20-1, the J call TRBJ2-5, with TRBD1 matching 8 bases. V lost 3 bases to trimming and J lost 4 bases; unmatched junction nucleotides: 10. Germline V CDR1 and CDR2: DFQATT, SNEGSKA (reference sequence). CDR3 length equals 15 residues. This CDR3 is CSARANTGGLETQYF. The DNA of the CDR3 is TGCAGTGCTAGGGCTAATACAGGGGGGCTAGAGACCCAGTACTTC.

V is TRBV12-3 or TRBV12-4 and J is TRBJ2-7; D is perhaps TRBD2 (5 bases). Trimming removed 3 bases at V and 7 bases at J, with 16 bases between. CDR3 size: 14 residues. CDR3: CASSFSRLPREQYF. CDR3 in DNA: TGTGCCAGCAGTTTTTCCAGACTACCCCGAGAGCAGTACTTC.

The chain is built from TRBV6-5 and TRBJ2-7, with 9 nucleotides matching TRBD2. There are 16 residues in the CDR3. Germline CDR1 is MNHEY and CDR2 is SVGAGI. Trimming removed 0 bases from V and 2 bases from J; junction bases left unmatched: 5. CDR3 sequence (DNA): TGTGCCAGCAGTTACTCCGCTAGCGGGATCCCCTACGAGCAGTACTTC. Protein: CASSYSASGIPYEQYF.

This rearrangement joins TRBV6-2 or TRBV6-3 to TRBJ2-5; possibly TRBD1 or TRBD2 for D (5 bases each). The CDR3 consists of 14 residues. Deletions cut 2 bases from V and 5 bases from J, with 12 bases between. Germline lookup yields CDR1 MNHEY and CDR2 SVGEGT. CDR3 DNA: TGTGCCAGCAGTTACGGGACCCCCTGGGAGACCCAGTACTTC. It codes for CASSYGTPWETQYF.

Regarding this clonotype: A read error is possible here, since a much larger clone lies one base away. This sequence joins TRBV11-2 and TRBJ2-2; a possible D gene is TRBD2 (5 bases). The germline CDR1 and CDR2 sequences are SGHAT and FQNNGV. This CDR3 region has 13 residues. CDR3 residues: CVSSRARAGELFF. Here the CDR3 DNA reads TGTGTCAGCAGCAGAGCGAGGGCCGGGGAGCTGTTTTTT.

The chain joins TRBV19 to TRBJ1-1; tentative D call: TRBD1 (6 bases). Germline values: CDR1 LNHDA, CDR2 SQIVND (reference sequence). The V gene lost 5 bases and the J gene lost 6 bases, with 19 bases spanning the gap. The CDR3 runs to 15 residues. The CDR3 nucleotides read TGTGCCAGTAGTGGGCTGGGGGGGCTATGGGCTGAAGCTTTCTTT. Protein sequence: CASSGLGGLWAEAFF.